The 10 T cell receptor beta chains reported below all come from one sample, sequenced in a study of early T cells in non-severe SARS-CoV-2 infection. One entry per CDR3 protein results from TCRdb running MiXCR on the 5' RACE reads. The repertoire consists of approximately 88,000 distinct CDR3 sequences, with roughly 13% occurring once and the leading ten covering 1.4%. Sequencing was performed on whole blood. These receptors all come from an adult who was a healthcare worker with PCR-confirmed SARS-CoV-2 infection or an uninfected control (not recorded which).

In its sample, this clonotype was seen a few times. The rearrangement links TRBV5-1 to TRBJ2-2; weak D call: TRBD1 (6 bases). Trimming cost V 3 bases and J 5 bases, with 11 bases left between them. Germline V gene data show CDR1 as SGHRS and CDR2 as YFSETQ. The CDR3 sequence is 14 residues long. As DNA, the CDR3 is TGCGCCAGCAGCTCCACAGGGTGGACCGGGGAGCTGTTTTTT. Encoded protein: CASSSTGWTGELFF.

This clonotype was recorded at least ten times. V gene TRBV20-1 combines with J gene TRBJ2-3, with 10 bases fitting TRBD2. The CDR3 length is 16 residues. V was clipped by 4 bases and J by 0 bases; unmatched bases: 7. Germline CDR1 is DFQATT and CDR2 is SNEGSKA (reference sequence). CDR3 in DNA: TGCAGTGCTAAAGCGGTGACTAGCGGGAGCACAGATACGCAGTATTTT. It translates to CSAKAVTSGSTDTQYF.

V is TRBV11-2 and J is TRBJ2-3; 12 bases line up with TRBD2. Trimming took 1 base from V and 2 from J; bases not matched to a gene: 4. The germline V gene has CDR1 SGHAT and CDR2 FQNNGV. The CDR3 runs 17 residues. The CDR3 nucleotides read TGTGCCAGCAGCTTAGTACGGACTAGCGGGATCACAGATACGCAGTATTTT. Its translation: CASSLVRTSGITDTQYF. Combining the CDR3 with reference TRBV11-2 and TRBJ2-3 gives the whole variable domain EAGVAQSPRYKIIEKRQSVAFWCNPISGHATLYWYQQILGQGPKLLIQFQNNGVVDDSQLPKDRFSAERLKGVDSTLKIQPAKLEDSAVYLCASSLVRTSGITDTQYFGPGTRLTVL.

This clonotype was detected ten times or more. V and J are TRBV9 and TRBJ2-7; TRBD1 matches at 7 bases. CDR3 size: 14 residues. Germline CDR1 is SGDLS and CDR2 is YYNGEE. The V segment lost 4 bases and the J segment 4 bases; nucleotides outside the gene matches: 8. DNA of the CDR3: TGTGCCAGCAGCACGGGGACAGCAGAATACGAGCAGTACTTC. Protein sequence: CASSTGTAEYEQYF.

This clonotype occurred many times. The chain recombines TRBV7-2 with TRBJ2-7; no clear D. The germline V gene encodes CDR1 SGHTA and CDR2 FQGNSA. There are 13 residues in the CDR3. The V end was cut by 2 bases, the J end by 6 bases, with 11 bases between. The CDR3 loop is CASSLRPASEQYF. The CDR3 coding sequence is TGTGCCAGCAGCTTACGGCCGGCTTCCGAGCAGTACTTC.

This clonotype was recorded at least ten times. CDR3 DNA: TGTGCCTGGAGCCCTAACGCTAGAGGGGGGCGCAGGTTGTACGGCTACACCTTC. It is translated as CAWSPNARGGRRLYGYTF. V gene TRBV30 combines with J gene TRBJ1-2; TRBD1 is a possible D gene (6 bases). V was cut by 3 bases and J by 8 bases, with 31 bases left in between. Germline CDR1 and CDR2: GTSNPN and SVGIG (reference sequence). CDR3 size: 18 residues.

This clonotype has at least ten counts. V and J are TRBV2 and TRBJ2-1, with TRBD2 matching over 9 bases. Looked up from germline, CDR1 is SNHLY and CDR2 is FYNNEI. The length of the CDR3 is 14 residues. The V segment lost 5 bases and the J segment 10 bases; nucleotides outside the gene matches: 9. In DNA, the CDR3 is TGTGCCAGCAGTCCTAGCGGGGTCCGTAGGGAGCAGTTCTTC. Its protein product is CASSPSGVRREQFF. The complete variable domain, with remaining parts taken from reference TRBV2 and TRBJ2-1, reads EPEVTQTPSHQVTQMGQEVILRCVPISNHLYFYWYRQILGQKVEFLVSFYNNEISEKSEIFDDQFSVERPDGSNFTLKIRSTKLEDSAMYFCASSPSGVRREQFFGPGTRLTVL.

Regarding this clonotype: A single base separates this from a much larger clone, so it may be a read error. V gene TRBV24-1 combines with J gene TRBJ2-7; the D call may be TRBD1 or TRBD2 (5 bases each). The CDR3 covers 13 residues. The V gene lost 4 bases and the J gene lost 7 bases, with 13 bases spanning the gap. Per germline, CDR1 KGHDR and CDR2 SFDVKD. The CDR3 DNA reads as TGTGCCACCAGTGAGTTAGGGGAGAGTGAGCAGTACTTC. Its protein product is CATSELGESEQYF.

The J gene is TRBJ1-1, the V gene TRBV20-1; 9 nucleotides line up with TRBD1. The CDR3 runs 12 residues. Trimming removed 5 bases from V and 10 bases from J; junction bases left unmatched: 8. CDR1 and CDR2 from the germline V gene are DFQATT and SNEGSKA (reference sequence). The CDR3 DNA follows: TGCAGTGCTGTACAGGGGGCAAGTGGAGCTTTCTTT. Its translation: CSAVQGASGAFF.

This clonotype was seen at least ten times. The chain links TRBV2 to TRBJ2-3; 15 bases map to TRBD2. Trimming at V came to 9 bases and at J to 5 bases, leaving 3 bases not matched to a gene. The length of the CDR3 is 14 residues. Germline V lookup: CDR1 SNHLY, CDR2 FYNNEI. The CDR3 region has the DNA TGTGCCAGGGGACTAGCGGGGGGCGTAGATACGCAGTATTTT. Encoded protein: CARGLAGGVDTQYF.